The entry below describes one T cell receptor beta chain. This sample was taken from a study of OX40 agonist ivuxolimab in advanced cancers. This CDR3 is built from 13 residues. V lost 6 bases and J lost 6, with 12 bases in between. Germline V gives CDR1 ENHRY, CDR2 SYGVKD. The method was immunoSEQ multiplex PCR; TCRdb's version includes in-frame clones alone and lacks a portion of them. The data show roughly 50,000 clones, roughly 80% seen once. The chain has TRBV10-3 and TRBJ1-5; D possibly corresponds to TRBD1 (5 bases). This receptor was identified in an adult with an advanced solid tumor such as melanoma, head and neck, liver or kidney cancer. The specimen comprised CD4+ or CD8+ T cells sorted from blood, sampled in a trial of the OX40 agonist ivuxolimab. CDR3 sequence reads: CAIRGQAGQPQHF. The CDR3 DNA sequence: TGTGCCATCAGGGGGCAGGCAGGTCAGCCCCAGCATTTT.